Below, 10 T cell receptor beta chains from the same sample are listed, as sequenced in a study of T cell changes during pregnancy in multiple sclerosis. Method: immunoSEQ multiplex PCR; TCRdb's copy keeps in-frame clones and lacks some. Of approximately 36,000 clones listed, approximately 90% are singletons. The input for sequencing was CD8+ T cells from peripheral blood mononuclear cells, taken in the third trimester of pregnancy. Receptors were obtained from a female donor with multiple sclerosis, enrolled in a pregnancy study.

The V and J genes are TRBV6-1 and TRBJ2-6; no clear D. With 6 bases removed from V and 2 bases from J, the gap between germline ends came to 11 bases. Germline values: CDR1 MNHNS, CDR2 SASEGT. This CDR3 comprises 15 residues. The CDR3 nucleotides read TGTGCCAGCAGGCTTAGTGGTACTGGGGCCAACGTCCTGACTTTC. This encodes CASRLSGTGANVLTF.

The chain uses TRBV5-6 and TRBJ2-1; tentatively, D is TRBD1 (6 bases). Trimming pared 4 bases from V and 6 bases from J, leaving 11 bases between. Per germline, CDR1 SGHDT and CDR2 YYEEEE. This CDR3 comprises 13 residues. Here the CDR3 DNA reads TGTGCCAGCAGCAACACACAGGGCAATGAGCAGTTCTTC. This codes for CASSNTQGNEQFF.

The chain carries TRBV4-3 and TRBJ2-6, with D perhaps TRBD1 (5 bases). Trimming cost V 0 bases and J 2 bases, with 14 bases left between them. Germline-derived CDR1 and CDR2 are LGHNA and YSLEER. The CDR3 length is 18 residues. Here the CDR3 DNA reads TGCGCCAGCAGCCAAGAGGGGCCAGGGATCACTGGGGCCAACGTCCTGACTTTC. Translating it yields CASSQEGPGITGANVLTF.

The chain couples TRBV7-9 to TRBJ1-2, with 10 bases lining up with TRBD1. Per the germline V gene, CDR1 is SEHNR and CDR2 is FQNEAQ (reference sequence). Trimming removed 5 bases from V and 4 bases from J; junction bases left unmatched: 7. The CDR3 runs 15 residues. The CDR3 spells CASSPEGQGSYGYTF. In DNA form, the CDR3 reads TGTGCCAGCAGCCCAGAGGGACAGGGGAGCTATGGCTACACCTTC.

The V gene is TRBV6-6, the J gene TRBJ2-2; 7 bases align to TRBD1. V dropped 5 bases and J dropped 4; count of bases not matched to a gene: 10. Germline V gives CDR1 MNHNY, CDR2 SVGAGI (reference sequence). The length of the CDR3 is 16 residues. The CDR3 is CASSTPTGRATGELFF. CDR3 sequence (DNA): TGTGCCAGCAGTACGCCGACAGGGCGTGCCACCGGGGAGCTGTTTTTT.

The rearrangement joins TRBV9 to TRBJ1-4; 7 bases align to TRBD1. Unmatched junction bases numbered 1, after V lost 2 bases and J lost 3 bases. In germline, CDR1 is SGDLS, CDR2 YYNGEE. The CDR3 runs to 14 residues. CDR3 sequence (DNA): TGTGCCAGCAGCGTCCAGGGGGCTAATGAAAAACTGTTTTTT. Its protein is CASSVQGANEKLFF.

The rearrangement joins TRBV19 to TRBJ2-5; 7 nucleotides agree with TRBD2. This CDR3 region has 14 residues. Per the germline V gene, CDR1 is LNHDA and CDR2 is SQIVND (reference sequence). V shed 5 bases and J 1 base; nucleotides not matched to a gene: 4. The CDR3 region has the DNA TGTGCCAGTAGTTGGGGGGGGACCCAAGAGACCCAGTACTTC. Translated: CASSWGGTQETQYF.

The chain recombines TRBV15 with TRBJ1-1; D ambiguous. This CDR3 spans 14 amino acids. The ends were cut back, 4 bases at V and 0 bases at J, with 9 bases in the middle. The germline V gene has CDR1 LNHNV and CDR2 YYDKDF (reference sequence). Here the CDR3 DNA reads TGTGCCACCAGCAAAGACACAATGAACACTGAAGCTTTCTTT. Residues: CATSKDTMNTEAFF.

This chain connects TRBV5-1 to TRBJ1-1, with TRBD1 as a possible D gene (6 bases). Between the trimmed V and J ends, which lost 4 bases and 9 bases, there was a span of 13 bases. The CDR3 spans 12 residues. Germline-derived CDR1 and CDR2 are SGHRS and YFSETQ. The CDR3 loop reads CASSEAGAKAFF. The CDR3 DNA reads TGCGCCAGCAGCGAAGCAGGGGCAAAAGCTTTCTTT.

The rearrangement links TRBV2 to TRBJ1-2, with D perhaps TRBD1 (6 bases). V shed 6 bases and J shed 4 bases, with 15 bases lying between them. This CDR3 contains 14 residues. Germline V lookup: CDR1 SNHLY, CDR2 FYNNEI. The CDR3 coding sequence is TGTGCCAGCAGCTACCTAGAGGGGGTCTATGGCTACACCTTC. Its protein is CASSYLEGVYGYTF.